Below, 27 T cell receptor beta chains from the same sample are listed, as sequenced in a study of shared T cell receptors in the human thymus. Libraries were prepared by immunoSEQ multiplex PCR; TCRdb keeps only in-frame clonotypes and omits some of them. The sample gives approximately 490,000 clones, around 78% of which show up once; around 0.013% is in the top ten. The same specimen was also included in a second study, on human thymus T cells.

The sequencing input was thymocytes. These receptors were obtained from a boy in the first two years of life with a congenital heart defect.

This rearrangement joins TRBV2 to TRBJ2-7; TRBD2 matches at 10 bases. Germline-derived CDR1 and CDR2 are SNHLY and FYNNEI. This CDR3 contains 17 residues. V trimming: 7 bases; J trimming: 2 bases; junction bases outside the gene matches: 14. Written as DNA, the CDR3 is TGTGCCAGCACACGTTCTGAACTAGCGGGATACACCTACGAGCAGTACTTC. It encodes CASTRSELAGYTYEQYF.

The V call is TRBV5-4, the J call TRBJ2-1; 9 bases align to TRBD1. Germline V lookup: CDR1 SGHNT, CDR2 YYREEE (reference sequence). Unmatched junction bases numbered 6, after V lost 3 bases and J lost 5 bases. The CDR3 spans 15 residues. CDR3: CASSSGTGPHNEQFF. CDR3 DNA sequence: TGTGCCAGCAGCTCAGGGACAGGGCCACACAATGAGCAGTTCTTC.

CDR3 sequence: CASSSGPGGANVLTF. The CDR3 nucleotides read TGTGCCAGCAGTTCAGGGCCCGGGGGGGCCAACGTCCTGACTTTC. The V and J genes are TRBV9 and TRBJ2-6; a weak D match, TRBD1 (5 bases). This CDR3 contains 15 residues. Germline CDR1 SGDLS, CDR2 YYNGEE. Trimming removed 5 bases at V and 4 bases at J, with 13 bases between.

This clone was found once. This chain joins TRBV7-2 and TRBJ2-3; 8 bases fit TRBD2. The CDR3 consists of 18 residues. Germline V gene lookup returns CDR1 SGHTA and CDR2 FQGNSA. Unmatched junction bases numbered 20, after V lost 7 bases and J lost 5 bases. CDR3 DNA sequence: TGTGCCAGCAATAGCGGAGCACCGGGACTAGAAGTCGAAGATACGCAGTATTTT. It is translated as CASNSGAPGLEVEDTQYF.

V gene TRBV18 combines with J gene TRBJ2-7; D gene ambiguous. V was pared by 1 base and J by 2 bases, with 3 bases between. The CDR3 covers 12 residues. CDR1 is KGHSH and CDR2 is LQKENI in the germline V gene. The CDR3 loop is CASSPRPYEQYF. The CDR3 bases are TGTGCCAGCTCACCACGGCCCTACGAGCAGTACTTC.

This chain uses TRBV2 with TRBJ1-5; no firm D call. V lost 4 bases, J lost 3 bases, and 10 bases lay in between. This CDR3 region has 14 residues. In germline, CDR1 is SNHLY, CDR2 FYNNEI. The CDR3, as DNA: TGTGCCAGCAGTGCGTGGCAGGACAATCAGCCCCAGCATTTT. Translation gives CASSAWQDNQPQHF.

V gene TRBV10-3 combines with J gene TRBJ1-4; D is uncertain. V dropped 6 bases and J dropped 7 bases, with 12 bases sitting between them. Germline V CDR1 and CDR2: ENHRY, SYGVKD. The CDR3 length is 13 residues. The CDR3 protein is CAISQVPREKLFF. The CDR3 nucleotides are TGTGCCATCAGCCAGGTGCCCCGTGAAAAACTGTTTTTT.

This chain connects TRBV7-9 to TRBJ2-3; D is possibly TRBD2 (6 bases). This CDR3 is built from 15 residues. CDR1 and CDR2 (germline): SEHNR, FQNEAQ (reference sequence). With 5 bases removed from V and 1 base from J, the gap between germline ends came to 13 bases. CDR3: CASSHVGGGTDTQYF. As DNA, the CDR3 is TGTGCCAGCAGCCATGTCGGCGGGGGCACAGATACGCAGTATTTT.

The chain combines TRBV11-3 with TRBJ1-1, with D perhaps matching TRBD1 (6 bases). The germline gives CDR1 SGHNT, CDR2 YENEEA. V lost 5 bases, J lost 3 bases, and 13 bases lay in between. This CDR3 is built from 14 residues. The CDR3 DNA reads TGTGCCAGCAGCCGGGCAGGGGCGGACACTGAAGCTTTCTTT. Translating it yields CASSRAGADTEAFF.

The chain has TRBV6-6 and TRBJ2-7; D might be TRBD1 (6 bases). Germline loops: CDR1 MNHNY, CDR2 SVGAGI (reference sequence). V gave up 0 bases and J gave up 1 base, with 10 bases separating them. The CDR3 sequence is 15 residues long. Here the CDR3 reads CASSYSRQESYEQYF. The DNA of the CDR3 is TGTGCCAGCAGTTACTCGAGACAGGAGTCCTACGAGCAGTACTTC.

CDR3 nucleotide sequence: TGTGCCAGCAGCTTAGTGCGGGGGCCCCAGCATTTT. Encoded protein: CASSLVRGPQHF. V is TRBV11-2 and J is TRBJ1-5; D gene uncertain. Germline CDR1 is SGHAT and CDR2 is FQNNGV. The CDR3 totals 12 residues. V was trimmed by 1 base and J by 9 bases, leaving 7 bases between them.

V is TRBV5-1 and J is TRBJ2-2, with 10 nucleotides matching TRBD1. This CDR3 comprises 17 residues. J lost 6 bases, V lost 0 bases, and 8 bases had no gene match. Germline values: CDR1 SGHRS, CDR2 YFSETQ. CDR3 loop: CASSLAGGTGVSGELFF. The DNA for the CDR3 is TGCGCCAGCAGCTTGGCAGGGGGGACAGGGGTCTCCGGGGAGCTGTTTTTT.

For the CDR3, the DNA is TGTGCCAGCAGTGAGAGGGATGACACTGAAGCTTTCTTT. Protein sequence: CASSERDDTEAFF. The gene calls are TRBV25-1 and TRBJ1-1; D gene uncertain. Germline V gives CDR1 MGHDK, CDR2 SYGVNS. Deletions cut 3 bases from V and 3 bases from J, with 8 bases between. CDR3 length equals 13 residues.

This clone has just a few counts. The chain links TRBV28 to TRBJ2-2; 8 bases are a match to TRBD2. The germline CDR1 and CDR2 sequences are MDHEN and SYDVKM. This CDR3 has 17 residues. The ends lost 4 bases at V and 0 bases at J; junction bases unmatched: 7. CDR3 bases: TGTGCCAGCAGTTCAGGGACTAGGGCCTCGAACACCGGGGAGCTGTTTTTT. Protein sequence: CASSSGTRASNTGELFF.

Only one count was recorded for this clone. This rearrangement joins TRBV27 to TRBJ1-1; a weak D match, TRBD1 (5 bases). The CDR3 runs 13 residues. Per the germline V gene, CDR1 is MNHEY and CDR2 is SMNVEV (reference sequence). V lost 6 bases and J 4 bases, leaving 12 bases between the germline ends. For the CDR3, the DNA is TGTGCCAGCAGAAGGGGCGCTCTCACTGAAGCTTTCTTT. This translates into CASRRGALTEAFF.

This chain uses TRBV2 with TRBJ1-1; the D gene is possibly TRBD1 (6 bases). The CDR3 is made up of 13 amino acids. Germline loops: CDR1 SNHLY, CDR2 FYNNEI. V lost 0 bases, J lost 9 bases, and 11 bases lay in between. The CDR3 spells CASSEAQGFKAFF. In nucleotides, the CDR3 is TGTGCCAGCAGTGAAGCTCAGGGGTTTAAAGCTTTCTTT.

This clone was seen just once. This rearrangement joins TRBV15 to TRBJ2-1; 10 bases are shared with TRBD2. Trimming at V came to 0 bases and at J to 0 bases, leaving 8 bases not matched to a gene. Germline V CDR1 and CDR2: LNHNV, YYDKDF (reference sequence). The length of the CDR3 is 19 residues. CDR3 DNA: TGTGCCACCAGCAGAGATCCCGGACTAGCGGCCAGCTCCTACAATGAGCAGTTCTTC. Its protein is CATSRDPGLAASSYNEQFF.

The CDR3 region is CASSQAPGRAVHEQYF. Here the CDR3 DNA reads TGTGCCAGCAGCCAGGCCCCCGGGAGGGCCGTCCACGAGCAGTACTTC. V usage is TRBV7-6 and J usage is TRBJ2-7, with 8 bases fitting TRBD2. The germline CDR1 and CDR2 sequences are SGHVS and FNYEAQ. This CDR3 is 16 amino acids long. J gave up 5 bases and V 5 bases, and 14 bases lay outside the gene matches.

The J gene is TRBJ1-2, the V gene TRBV18; 7 nucleotides match TRBD1. V shed 4 bases, J shed 0 bases, and the junction held 11 bases outside the gene matches. The CDR3 contains 17 residues. Germline lookup yields CDR1 KGHSH and CDR2 LQKENI. CDR3 protein: CASSLLRDSSTNYGYTF. In nucleotides, the CDR3 is TGTGCCAGCTCACTTCTAAGGGACAGCTCCACTAACTATGGCTACACCTTC.

The chain is built from TRBV29-1 and TRBJ2-1, with 7 bases identical to TRBD2. The CDR3 contains 15 residues. The V segment lost 4 bases and the J segment 2 bases; nucleotides outside the gene matches: 8. Germline V gives CDR1 SQVTM, CDR2 ANQGSEA. The CDR3 is CSVGGGRDAYNEQFF. CDR3 nucleotide sequence: TGCAGCGTTGGGGGAGGGCGGGACGCCTACAATGAGCAGTTCTTC.

The chain combines TRBV12-5 with TRBJ2-2; 9 bases fit TRBD1. This CDR3 has 14 residues. V gave up 6 bases and J gave up 6 bases; unmatched junction bases: 5. Germline V gene sequence: CDR1 LGHNT, CDR2 FRNRAP. CDR3 protein: CASGRGQGPGELFF. CDR3 in DNA: TGTGCTAGTGGCCGGGGACAGGGTCCCGGGGAGCTGTTTTTT.

The V and J genes are TRBV6-5 and TRBJ2-7, with a tentative D call TRBD2 (6 bases). This CDR3 has 15 residues. Trimming shortened V by 7 bases and J by 2 bases, and 18 bases separated the two germline ends. Looked up from germline, CDR1 is MNHEY and CDR2 is SVGAGI. CDR3 amino acids: CASTTPGTETYEQYF. CDR3 nucleotides: TGTGCCAGCACGACTCCCGGGACTGAAACCTACGAGCAGTACTTC.

This clone was detected a few times. The chain employs TRBV5-6 and TRBJ2-7, with a tentative D call TRBD2 (7 bases). Germline loops: CDR1 SGHDT, CDR2 YYEEEE. This CDR3 spans 17 amino acids. The V and J ends lost 0 bases and 9 bases respectively, with 25 bases between them. In DNA, the CDR3 is TGTGCCAGCAGCTTGGAAGATCGGGGGGCACCTTGTGAGGGGCAGTACTTC. This encodes CASSLEDRGAPCEGQYF.

This clone appeared a few times. The V gene is TRBV21-1, the J gene TRBJ1-5; the table's D gene call, TRBD1, was not cross checked with the DNA. TRBV21-1 is given as a pseudogene. CDR3 length equals 14 residues. CDR3 in amino acids: CASRKQVIGQPQHF. For the CDR3, the DNA is TGTGCCAGCAGGAAACAGGTTATCGGCCAGCCCCAGCATTTT.

This clone was found once. The chain has TRBV4-3 and TRBJ2-7, with TRBD2 identical over 9 bases. The CDR3 is made up of 15 amino acids. Germline V gene data show CDR1 as LGHNA and CDR2 as YSLEER. J lost 6 bases, V lost 0 bases, and 6 bases had no gene match. CDR3 in DNA: TGCGCCAGCAGCCAAGATAGGGCGGGAGGGCCCGAGCAGTACTTC. This encodes CASSQDRAGGPEQYF.

The V and J genes are TRBV2 and TRBJ1-5, with 12 bases lining up with TRBD1. V lost 5 bases and J lost 0; bases outside the gene matches: 2. Germline V gene lookup returns CDR1 SNHLY and CDR2 FYNNEI. This CDR3 is 16 amino acids long. CDR3 protein: CASSWDRGPSNQPQHF. The CDR3 DNA reads as TGTGCCAGCAGTTGGGACAGGGGGCCTAGCAATCAGCCCCAGCATTTT.

This sequence joins TRBV1 and TRBJ2-3; the listed D gene, TRBD2, was not tested against the DNA. TRBV1 is marked as a pseudogene. This CDR3 contains 17 residues. The CDR3 DNA sequence: TGCACCAGCAGCCAAGATCTCCGGGAGTGCCTCTCAGATACGCAGTATTTT. It codes for CTSSQDLRECLSDTQYF.